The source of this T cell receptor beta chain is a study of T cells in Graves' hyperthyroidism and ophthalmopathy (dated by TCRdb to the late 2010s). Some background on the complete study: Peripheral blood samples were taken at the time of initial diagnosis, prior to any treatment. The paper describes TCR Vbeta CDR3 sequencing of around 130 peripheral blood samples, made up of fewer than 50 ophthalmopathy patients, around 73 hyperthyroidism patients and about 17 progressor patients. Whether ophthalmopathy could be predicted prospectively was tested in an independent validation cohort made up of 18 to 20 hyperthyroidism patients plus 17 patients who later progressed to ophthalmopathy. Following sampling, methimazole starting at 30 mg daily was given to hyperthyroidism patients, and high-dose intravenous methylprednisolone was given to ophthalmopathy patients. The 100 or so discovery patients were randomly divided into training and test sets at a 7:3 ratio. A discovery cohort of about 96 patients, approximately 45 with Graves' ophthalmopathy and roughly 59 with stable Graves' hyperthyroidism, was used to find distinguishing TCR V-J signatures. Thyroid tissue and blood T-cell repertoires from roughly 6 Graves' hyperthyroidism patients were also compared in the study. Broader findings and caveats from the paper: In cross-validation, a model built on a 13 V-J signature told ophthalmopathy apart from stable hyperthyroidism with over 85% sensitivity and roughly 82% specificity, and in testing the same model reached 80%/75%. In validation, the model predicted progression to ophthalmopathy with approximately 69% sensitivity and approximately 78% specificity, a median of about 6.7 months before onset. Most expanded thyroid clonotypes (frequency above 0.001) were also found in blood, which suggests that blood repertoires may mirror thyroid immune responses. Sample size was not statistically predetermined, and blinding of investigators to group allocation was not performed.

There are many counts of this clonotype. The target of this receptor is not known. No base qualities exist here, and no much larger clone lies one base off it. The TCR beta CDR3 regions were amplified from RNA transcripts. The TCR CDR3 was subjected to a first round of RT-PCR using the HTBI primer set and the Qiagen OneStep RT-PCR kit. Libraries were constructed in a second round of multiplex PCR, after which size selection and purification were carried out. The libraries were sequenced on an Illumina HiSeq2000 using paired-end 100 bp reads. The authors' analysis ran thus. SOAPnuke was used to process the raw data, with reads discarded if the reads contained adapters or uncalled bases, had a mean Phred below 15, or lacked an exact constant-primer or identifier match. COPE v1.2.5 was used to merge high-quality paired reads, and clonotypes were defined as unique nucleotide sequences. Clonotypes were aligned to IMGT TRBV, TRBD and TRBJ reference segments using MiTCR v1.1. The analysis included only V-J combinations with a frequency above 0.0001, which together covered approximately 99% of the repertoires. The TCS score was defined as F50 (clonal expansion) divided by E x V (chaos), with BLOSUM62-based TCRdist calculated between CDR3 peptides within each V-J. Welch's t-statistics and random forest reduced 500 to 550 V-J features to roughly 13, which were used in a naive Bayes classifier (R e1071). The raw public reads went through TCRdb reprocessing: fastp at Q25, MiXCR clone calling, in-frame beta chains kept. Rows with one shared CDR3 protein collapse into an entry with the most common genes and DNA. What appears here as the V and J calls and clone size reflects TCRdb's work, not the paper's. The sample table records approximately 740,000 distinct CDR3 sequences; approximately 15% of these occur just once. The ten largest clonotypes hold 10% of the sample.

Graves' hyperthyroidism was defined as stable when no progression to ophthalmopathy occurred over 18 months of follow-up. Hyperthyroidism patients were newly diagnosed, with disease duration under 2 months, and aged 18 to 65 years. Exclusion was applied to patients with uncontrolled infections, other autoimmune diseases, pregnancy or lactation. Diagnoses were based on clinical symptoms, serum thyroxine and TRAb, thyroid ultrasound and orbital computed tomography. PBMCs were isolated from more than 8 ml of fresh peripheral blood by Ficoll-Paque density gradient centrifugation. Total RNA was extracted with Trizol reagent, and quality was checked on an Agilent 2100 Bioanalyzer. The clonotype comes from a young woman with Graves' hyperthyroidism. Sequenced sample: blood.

At the DNA level, the sequence is TGCAGTGCTATCCCTACTTCGGACTACGAGCAGTACTTC. It is translated as CSAIPTSDYEQYF. The chain joins TRBV20-1 to TRBJ2-7; no D gene call is confident. V is reduced by 4 bases and J by 3 bases, leaving a spacing of 13 bases between them. Measured from the cysteine to the phenylalanine, the CDR3 is 13 residues long. CDR3 DNA only is kept here, 39 bases in frame from base 1. The germline V gene (reference sequence) specifies DFQATT as CDR1 and SNEGSKA as CDR2.